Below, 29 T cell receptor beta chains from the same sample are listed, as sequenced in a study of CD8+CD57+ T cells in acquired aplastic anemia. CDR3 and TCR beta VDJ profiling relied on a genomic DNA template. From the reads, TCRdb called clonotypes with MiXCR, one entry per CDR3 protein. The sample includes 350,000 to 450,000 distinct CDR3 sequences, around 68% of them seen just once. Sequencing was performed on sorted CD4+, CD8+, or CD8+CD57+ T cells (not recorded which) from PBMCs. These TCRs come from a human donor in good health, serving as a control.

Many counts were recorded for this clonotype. CDR3 bases: TGTGCCAGCAGTGAGCAGGTCGCCTATGGCTACACCTTC. It yields the protein CASSEQVAYGYTF. The rearrangement links TRBV2 to TRBJ1-2; D gene uncertain. Trimming stripped 3 bases from V and 4 bases from J, with 9 bases between. This CDR3 contains 13 residues. Germline CDR1 and CDR2: SNHLY and FYNNEI.

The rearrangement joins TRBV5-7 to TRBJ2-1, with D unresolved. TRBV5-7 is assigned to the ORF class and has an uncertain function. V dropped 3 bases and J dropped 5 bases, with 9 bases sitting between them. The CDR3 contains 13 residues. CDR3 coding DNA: TGTGCCAGCAGCTGGGGTGACAACAATGAGCAGTTCTTC. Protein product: CASSWGDNNEQFF.

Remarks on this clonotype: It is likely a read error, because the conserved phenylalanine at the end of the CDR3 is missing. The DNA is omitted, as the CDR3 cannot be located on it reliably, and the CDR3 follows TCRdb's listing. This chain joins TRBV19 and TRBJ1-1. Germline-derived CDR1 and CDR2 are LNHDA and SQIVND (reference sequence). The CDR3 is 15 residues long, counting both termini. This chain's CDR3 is CASSIGQPDRGGQNT.

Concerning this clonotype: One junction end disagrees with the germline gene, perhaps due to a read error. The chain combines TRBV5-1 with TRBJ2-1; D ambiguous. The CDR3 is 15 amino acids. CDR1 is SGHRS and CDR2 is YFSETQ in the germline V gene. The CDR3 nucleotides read TGTGCCAGCAGCCAAGAACTCGCCGTAGTCAATGAGCAGTTCTTC. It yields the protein CASSQELAVVNEQFF.

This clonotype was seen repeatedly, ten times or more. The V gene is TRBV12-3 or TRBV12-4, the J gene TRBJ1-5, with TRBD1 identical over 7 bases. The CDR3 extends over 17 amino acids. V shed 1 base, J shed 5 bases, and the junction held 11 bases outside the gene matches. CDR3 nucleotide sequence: TGTGCCAGCAGTTTAGGGAGACAGGGCGTAGATGATCAGCCCCAGCATTTT. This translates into CASSLGRQGVDDQPQHF.

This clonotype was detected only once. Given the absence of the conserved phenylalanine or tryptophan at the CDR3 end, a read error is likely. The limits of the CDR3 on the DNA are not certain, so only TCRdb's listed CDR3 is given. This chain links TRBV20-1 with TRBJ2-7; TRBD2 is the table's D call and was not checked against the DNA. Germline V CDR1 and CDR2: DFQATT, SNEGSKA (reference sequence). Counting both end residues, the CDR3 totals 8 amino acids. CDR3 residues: CSARGLAG.

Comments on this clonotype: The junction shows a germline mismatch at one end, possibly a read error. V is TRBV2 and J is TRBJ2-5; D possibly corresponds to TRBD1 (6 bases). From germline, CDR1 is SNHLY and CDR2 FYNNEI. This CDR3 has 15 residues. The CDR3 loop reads CASSPRQATQETQCF. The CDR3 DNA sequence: TGTGCCAGCAGTCCCAGACAGGCCACCCAAGAGACCCAGTGCTTC.

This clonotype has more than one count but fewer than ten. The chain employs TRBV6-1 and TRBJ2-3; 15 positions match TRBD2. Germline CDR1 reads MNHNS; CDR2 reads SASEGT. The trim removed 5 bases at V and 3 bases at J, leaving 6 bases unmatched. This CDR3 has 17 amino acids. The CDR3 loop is CASSRRTSGGGTDTQYF. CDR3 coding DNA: TGTGCCAGCAGTAGAAGGACTAGCGGGGGGGGGACAGATACGCAGTATTTT.

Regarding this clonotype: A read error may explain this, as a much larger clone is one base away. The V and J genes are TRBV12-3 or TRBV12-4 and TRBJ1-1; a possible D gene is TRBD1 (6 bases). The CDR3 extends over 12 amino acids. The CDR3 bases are TGTGCCAGCAGAAATCACGGCAGCCCAGGGGTCTTT. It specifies CASRNHGSPGVF.

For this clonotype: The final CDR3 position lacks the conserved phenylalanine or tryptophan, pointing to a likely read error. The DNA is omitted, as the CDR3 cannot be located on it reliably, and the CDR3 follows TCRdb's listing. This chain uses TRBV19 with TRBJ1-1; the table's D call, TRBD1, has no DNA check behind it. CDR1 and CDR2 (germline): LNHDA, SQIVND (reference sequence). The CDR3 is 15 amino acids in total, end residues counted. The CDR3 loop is CASKPTGFYEQYFGP.

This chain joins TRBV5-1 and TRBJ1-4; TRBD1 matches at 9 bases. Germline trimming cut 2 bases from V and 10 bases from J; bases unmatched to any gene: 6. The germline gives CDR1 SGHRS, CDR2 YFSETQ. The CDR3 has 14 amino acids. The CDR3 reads CASSFTGGDGKLFF. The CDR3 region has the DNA TGCGCCAGCAGCTTCACAGGGGGCGATGGAAAACTGTTTTTT.

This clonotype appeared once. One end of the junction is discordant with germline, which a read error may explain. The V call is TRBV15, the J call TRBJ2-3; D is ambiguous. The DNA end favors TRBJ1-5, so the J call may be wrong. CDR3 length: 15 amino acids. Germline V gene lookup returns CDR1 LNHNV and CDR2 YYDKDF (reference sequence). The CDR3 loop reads CASSVDVGSTDTQHF. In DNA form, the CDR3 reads TGTGCCAGCAGCGTAGACGTGGGGAGCACAGATACGCAGCATTTT.

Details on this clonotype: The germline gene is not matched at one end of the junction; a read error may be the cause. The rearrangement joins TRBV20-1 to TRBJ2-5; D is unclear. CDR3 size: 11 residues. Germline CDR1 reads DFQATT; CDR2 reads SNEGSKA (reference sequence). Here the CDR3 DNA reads TGCAGTGCCACCGACTCTTTTCGGGCCAACTTC. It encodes CSATDSFRANF.

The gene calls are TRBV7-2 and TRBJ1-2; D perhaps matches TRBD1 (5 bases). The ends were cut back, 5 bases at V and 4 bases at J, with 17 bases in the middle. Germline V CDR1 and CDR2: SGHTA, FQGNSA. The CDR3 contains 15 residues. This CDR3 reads CASSLTGLMGYGYTF. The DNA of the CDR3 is TGTGCCAGCAGCCTCACAGGACTAATGGGCTATGGCTACACCTTC.

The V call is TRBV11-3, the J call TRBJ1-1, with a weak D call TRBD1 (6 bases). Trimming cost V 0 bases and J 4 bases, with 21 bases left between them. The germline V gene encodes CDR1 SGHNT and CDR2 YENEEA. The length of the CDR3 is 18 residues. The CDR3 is CASSLEGGIISSGTEAFF. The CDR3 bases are TGTGCCAGCAGCTTAGAAGGGGGAATCATCAGTAGTGGCACTGAAGCTTTCTTT.

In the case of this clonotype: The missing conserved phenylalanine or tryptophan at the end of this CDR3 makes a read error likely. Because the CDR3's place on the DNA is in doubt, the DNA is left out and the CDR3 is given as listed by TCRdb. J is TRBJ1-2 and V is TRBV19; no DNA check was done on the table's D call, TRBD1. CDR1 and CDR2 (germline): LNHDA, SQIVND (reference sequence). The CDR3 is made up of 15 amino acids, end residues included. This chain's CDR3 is CASSQRTGTKYGCTV.

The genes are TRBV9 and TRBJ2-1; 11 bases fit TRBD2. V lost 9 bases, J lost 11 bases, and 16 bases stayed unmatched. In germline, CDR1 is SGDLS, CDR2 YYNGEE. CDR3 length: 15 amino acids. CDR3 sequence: CAIRATSGDVNKQFF. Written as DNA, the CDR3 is TGTGCCATCAGAGCGACTAGCGGGGATGTAAATAAGCAGTTCTTC.

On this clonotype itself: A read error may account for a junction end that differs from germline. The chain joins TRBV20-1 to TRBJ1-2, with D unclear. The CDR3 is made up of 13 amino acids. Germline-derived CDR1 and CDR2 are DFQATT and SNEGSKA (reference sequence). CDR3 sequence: CSARQDTDYSYTF. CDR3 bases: TGCAGTGCACGACAAGACACGGACTATAGCTACACCTTC.

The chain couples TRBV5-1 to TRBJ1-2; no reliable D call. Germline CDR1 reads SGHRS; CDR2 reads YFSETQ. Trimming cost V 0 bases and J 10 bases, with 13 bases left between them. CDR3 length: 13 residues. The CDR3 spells CASSLETGNYYTF. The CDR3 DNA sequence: TGCGCCAGCAGCTTGGAGACGGGTAATTACTACACCTTC.

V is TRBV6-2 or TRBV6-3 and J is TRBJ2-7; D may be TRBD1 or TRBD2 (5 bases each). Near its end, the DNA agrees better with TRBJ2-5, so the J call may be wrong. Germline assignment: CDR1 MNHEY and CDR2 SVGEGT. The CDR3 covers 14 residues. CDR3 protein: CAIREGRHGGTQYF. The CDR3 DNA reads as TGTGCCATCAGAGAAGGACGGCATGGGGGGACCCAGTACTTC.

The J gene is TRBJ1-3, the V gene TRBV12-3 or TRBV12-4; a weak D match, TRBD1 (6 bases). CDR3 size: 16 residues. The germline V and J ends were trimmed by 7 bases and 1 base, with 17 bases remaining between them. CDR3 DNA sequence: TGTGCCAGCATCAGCCCCGGGACAACTTCTGGAAACACCATATATTTT. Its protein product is CASISPGTTSGNTIYF.

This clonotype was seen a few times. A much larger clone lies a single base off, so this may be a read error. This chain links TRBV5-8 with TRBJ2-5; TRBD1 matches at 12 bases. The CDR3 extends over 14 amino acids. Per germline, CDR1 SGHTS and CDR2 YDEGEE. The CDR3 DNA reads TGTGCTAGTGGTGGGGACAGGGGGCGAGGGACCCAGTACTTC. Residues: CASGGDRGRGTQYF.

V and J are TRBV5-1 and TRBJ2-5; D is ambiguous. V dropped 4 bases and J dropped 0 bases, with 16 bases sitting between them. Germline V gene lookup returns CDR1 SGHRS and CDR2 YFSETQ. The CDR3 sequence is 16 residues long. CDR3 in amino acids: CASSRTEPGHQETQYF. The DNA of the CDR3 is TGCGCCAGCAGCCGAACCGAACCGGGTCACCAAGAGACCCAGTACTTC.

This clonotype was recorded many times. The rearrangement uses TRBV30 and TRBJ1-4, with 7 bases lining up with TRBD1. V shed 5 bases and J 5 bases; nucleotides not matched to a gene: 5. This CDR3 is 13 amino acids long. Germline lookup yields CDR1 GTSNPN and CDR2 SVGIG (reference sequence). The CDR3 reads CAWSGTVNEKLFF. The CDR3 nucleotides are TGTGCCTGGTCCGGGACAGTCAATGAAAAACTGTTTTTT.

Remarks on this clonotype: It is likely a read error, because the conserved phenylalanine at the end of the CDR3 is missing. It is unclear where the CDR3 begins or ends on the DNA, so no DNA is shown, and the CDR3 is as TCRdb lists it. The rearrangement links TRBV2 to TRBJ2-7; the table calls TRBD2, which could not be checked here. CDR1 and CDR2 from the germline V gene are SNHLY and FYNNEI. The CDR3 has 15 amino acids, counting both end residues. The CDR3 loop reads CASSSRQLGLHLRFG.

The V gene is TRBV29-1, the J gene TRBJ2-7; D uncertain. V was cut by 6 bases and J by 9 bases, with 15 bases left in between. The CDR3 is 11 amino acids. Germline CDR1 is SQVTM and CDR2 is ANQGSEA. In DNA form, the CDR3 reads TGCAGCGTCTTTTTCCCAGACGCGCAGTACTTC. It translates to CSVFFPDAQYF.

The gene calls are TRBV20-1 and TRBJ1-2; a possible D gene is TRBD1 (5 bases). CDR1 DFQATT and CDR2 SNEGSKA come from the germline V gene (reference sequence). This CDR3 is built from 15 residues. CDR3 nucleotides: TGCAGCGTTGCTACGACAGAGCGAAGCGACTATGGCTACACCTTC. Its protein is CSVATTERSDYGYTF.

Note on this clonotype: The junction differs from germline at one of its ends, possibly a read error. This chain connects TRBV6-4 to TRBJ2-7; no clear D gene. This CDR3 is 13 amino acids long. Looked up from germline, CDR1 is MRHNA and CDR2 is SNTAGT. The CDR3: CASSDSRTYGQYF. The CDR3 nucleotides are TGTGCCAGCAGTGACTCACGAACCTACGGGCAGTACTTC.

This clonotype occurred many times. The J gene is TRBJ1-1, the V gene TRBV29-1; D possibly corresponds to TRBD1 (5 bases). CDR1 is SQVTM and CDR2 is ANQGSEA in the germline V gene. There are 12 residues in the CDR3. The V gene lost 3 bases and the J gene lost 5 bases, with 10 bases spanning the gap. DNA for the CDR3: TGCAGCGTTGACCCCGGGGGGACTGAAGCTTTCTTT. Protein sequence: CSVDPGGTEAFF. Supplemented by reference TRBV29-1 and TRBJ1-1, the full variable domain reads SAVISQKPSRDICQRGTSLTIQCQVDSQVTMMFWYRQQPGQSLTLIATANQGSEATYESGFVIDKFPISRPNLTFSTLTVSNMSPEDSSIYLCSVDPGGTEAFFGQGTRLTVV.